This T cell receptor (beta chain) appears in the sequencing data of a study of T-cell reconstitution after alpha-beta-depleted transplantation in children. Whole-study findings and limits: Reportedly, only several hundred clones from non-depleted graft cells drove alpha-beta T-cell counts at about two months. Among T cells one year after transplant, newly produced cells accounted for most counts and diversity.

Many counts were recorded for this clonotype. The target antigen is unknown. Preparing the TCRbeta library involved the use of unique molecular identifiers. TCRdb recomputed calls from the PCR reads with MiXCR, one row per CDR3 protein. The sample holds roughly 300,000 distinct CDR3 sequences, roughly 10% seen once. Germline loops: CDR1 ENHRY, CDR2 SYGVKD. V was pared by 0 bases and J by 2 bases, with 2 bases between. This CDR3 is 12 amino acids long. J is TRBJ2-7 and V is TRBV10-3; D call uncertain. The TCR originated in a male patient between 2 and 15 years old who had a stem cell transplant for chronic granulomatous disease, so the T cells may come from the graft donor. Sequences were derived from peripheral blood, sampled 180 days after TCRalphabeta/CD19-depleted stem cell transplant. The CDR3 protein is CAISESPYEQYF. CDR3 nucleotides: TGTGCCATCAGTGAGTCCCCCTACGAGCAGTACTTC.